This T cell receptor (beta chain) was obtained from a study of blood T cell repertoires in COVID-19. Study background: COVID-19 samples, acute and convalescent, were from the United States, Italy and Spain.

CDR1 and CDR2 from the germline V gene are SGHKS and YYEKEE (reference sequence). This CDR3 spans 14 amino acids. V lost 0 bases, J lost 3 bases, and 9 bases lay in between. TCRdb keeps only in-frame clones here, not all; method: immunoSEQ multiplex PCR. The table lists 200,000 to 250,000 clones, 84% of them singletons. The rearrangement uses TRBV5-5 and TRBJ1-1, with D tentatively TRBD1 (5 bases). This sequence originates from a woman aged 80 or older with COVID-19, enrolled during active disease. The source material was peripheral blood. As DNA, the CDR3 is TGTGCCAGCAGCTTGGATGACAGATACACTGAAGCTTTCTTT. This codes for CASSLDDRYTEAFF.